This T cell receptor beta chain was recovered during a study of blood T cells in healthy people across ages. It was with a sample-barcoded 5' primer and a J-beta primer mix that a second PCR of about 6 to 12 cycles was run. Each TCR beta cDNA got a 12-nucleotide random molecular identifier. TCRdb redid the calling of the 5' RACE reads with MiXCR, one entry per CDR3 protein. The repertoire holds roughly 1.4 million distinct CDR3 sequences, with approximately 59% as singletons. In its sample, this clonotype was seen once. Caucasian individuals from Russia who were healthy and aged 6 to 90 acted as donors. Isolated per sample were at least 7 million PBMCs. Samples each had at least 5.5 micrograms of total RNA extracted. Trimming left V 0 bases short and J 3 bases short, with 13 bases between. Germline lookup yields CDR1 SGHRS and CDR2 YFSETQ. This CDR3 has 16 residues.

This sequence was found in a man younger than 30 in good health. The chain employs TRBV5-1 and TRBJ2-1; D is undetermined. The sequenced sample was blood. CDR3 sequence: CASSLGWQSSYNEQFF. The CDR3 bases are TGCGCCAGCAGCTTGGGTTGGCAGAGTAGCTACAATGAGCAGTTCTTC.